The 13 T cell receptor beta chains reported below all come from one sample, sequenced in a study of blood T cells in healthy people across ages (dated by TCRdb to the mid-2010s). Library method: 5' RACE. Sequencing was carried out with an Illumina HiSeq 2500. A second roughly 6 to 12 cycle PCR used a sample-barcoded 5' primer and a J-beta primer mix. The raw public data were reprocessed by TCRdb itself: fastp quality trimming at Q25, MiXCR clonotype calling, in-frame beta chains only. Under each unique CDR3 protein, matching rows form one entry showing the most common genes and DNA. For this sample there are around 900,000 distinct CDR3 sequences; 25% to 30% appear just once. Approximately 15% of the sample lies in the top ten. What was sequenced was blood. The receptors were sampled from a woman at least 80 years old in good health.

The J gene is TRBJ2-5, the V gene TRBV5-1; D gene unclear. This CDR3 region has 16 residues. Germline assignment: CDR1 SGHRS and CDR2 YFSETQ. V lost 0 bases, J lost 4 bases, and 16 bases lay in between. The CDR3 is CASSLERQNSGETQYF. The CDR3 coding sequence is TGCGCCAGCAGCTTGGAACGACAAAACTCCGGAGAGACCCAGTACTTC.

The rearrangement links TRBV7-2 to TRBJ2-5; perhaps TRBD2 as D (5 bases). CDR1 and CDR2 from the germline V gene are SGHTA and FQGNSA. The CDR3 contains 15 residues. The germline V and J ends were trimmed by 0 bases and 5 bases, with 13 bases remaining between them. The CDR3 region has the DNA TGTGCCAGCAGCTTAGCGCGGGCAGGCGGGGAGACCCAGTACTTC. Amino acids: CASSLARAGGETQYF.

The chain couples TRBV14 to TRBJ2-4; 8 nucleotides line up with TRBD1. The CDR3 has 17 residues. V trimming: 1 base; J trimming: 2 bases; junction bases outside the gene matches: 7. Germline V gene lookup returns CDR1 SGHDN and CDR2 FVKESK. The CDR3 protein is CASSQVRGRWSKNIQYF. DNA for the CDR3: TGTGCCAGCAGCCAAGTCAGGGGGCGTTGGTCCAAAAACATTCAGTACTTC.

At least ten counts were recorded for this clonotype. The chain employs TRBV6-6 and TRBJ2-5, with D tentatively TRBD2 (7 bases). The germline V gene has CDR1 MNHNY and CDR2 SVGAGI (reference sequence). Trimming cost V 7 bases and J 13 bases, with 22 bases left between them. The CDR3 has 13 residues. CDR3 loop: CASIPFGGQLRYF. DNA for the CDR3: TGTGCCAGCATTCCCTTCGGGGGGCAACTACGGTACTTC.

There are many counts of this clonotype. The chain couples TRBV7-2 to TRBJ2-1, with D possibly being TRBD2 (6 bases). The CDR3 covers 16 residues. The germline gives CDR1 SGHTA, CDR2 FQGNSA. Trimming removed 5 bases at V and 7 bases at J, with 21 bases between. The DNA of the CDR3 is TGTGCCAGCAGCATACTAGCAACTTCTTCGGGTAATGAGCAGTTCTTC. Residues: CASSILATSSGNEQFF.

The genes are TRBV6-1 and TRBJ2-2, with a weak D call TRBD2 (5 bases). There are 14 residues in the CDR3. The V and J ends lost 8 bases and 4 bases respectively, with 14 bases between them. In germline, CDR1 is MNHNS, CDR2 SASEGT. In DNA form, the CDR3 reads TGTGCCAGCCCGGAGGTTTCGGGCACCGGGGAGCTGTTTTTT. Its protein product is CASPEVSGTGELFF.

This clonotype was seen at least ten times. The V call is TRBV4-3, the J call TRBJ2-5; perhaps TRBD1 as D (6 bases). Germline assignment: CDR1 LGHNA and CDR2 YSLEER. Trimming shortened V by 3 bases and J by 0 bases, and 8 bases separated the two germline ends. The CDR3 totals 14 residues. Written as DNA, the CDR3 is TGCGCCAGCAGCCAGGGGGCCGACCAAGAGACCCAGTACTTC. Translating gives CASSQGADQETQYF.

This chain uses TRBV25-1 with TRBJ1-3; 10 bases map to TRBD1. J was trimmed by 3 bases and V by 8 bases; bases with no gene match: 7. Germline CDR1 is MGHDK and CDR2 is SYGVNS. The CDR3 extends over 15 amino acids. The DNA of the CDR3 is TGTGCCAGCGGAGACAGGGGGCAGAGTGGAAACACCATATATTTT. It codes for CASGDRGQSGNTIYF.

The chain employs TRBV6-5 and TRBJ1-2, with D tentatively TRBD1 (5 bases). CDR1 is MNHEY and CDR2 is SVGAGI in the germline V gene. Trimming left V 6 bases short and J 0 bases short, with 14 bases between. CDR3 length: 15 amino acids. CDR3 sequence (DNA): TGTGCCAGCAGCCCACTCAGGGAAGCTAACTATGGCTACACCTTC. As protein: CASSPLREANYGYTF.

This clonotype has more than one count but fewer than ten. This chain uses TRBV15 with TRBJ2-5; D unclear. The CDR3 length is 14 residues. Germline V CDR1 and CDR2: LNHNV, YYDKDF (reference sequence). Trimming cost V 1 base and J 3 bases, with 9 bases left between them. CDR3 nucleotide sequence: TGTGCCACCAGCAGAGGTACTGTTAAAGAGACCCAGTACTTC. Translating gives CATSRGTVKETQYF.

To note about this clonotype: With a much larger clone just one base away, this may be a read error. The chain is built from TRBV6-6 and TRBJ2-7; D is possibly TRBD2 (5 bases). The V end lost 6 bases, the J end lost 5 bases, and 11 bases lay between the germline ends. The CDR3 loop spans 12 amino acids. Looked up from germline, CDR1 is MNHNY and CDR2 is SVGAGI (reference sequence). The chain's CDR3 is CASSNRTHEQYF. CDR3 coding DNA: TGTGCCAGCAGCAACCGGACTCACGAGCAGTACTTC.

This clonotype has ten or more counts. The chain joins TRBV6-6 to TRBJ2-4; D gene ambiguous. Germline CDR1 and CDR2: MNHNY and SVGAGI (reference sequence). V lost 6 bases to trimming and J lost 0 bases, with 12 bases between them. The length of the CDR3 is 15 residues. CDR3 loop: CASRPPFPAKNIQYF. In nucleotides, the CDR3 is TGTGCCAGCAGACCCCCATTTCCAGCCAAAAACATTCAGTACTTC.

CDR3 protein: CASSQEGAFTEAFF. The CDR3 nucleotides read TGTGCCAGCAGCCAAGAGGGGGCTTTCACTGAAGCTTTCTTT. V gene TRBV4-2 combines with J gene TRBJ1-1; the D gene is possibly TRBD1 (6 bases). Deletions cut 0 bases from V and 4 bases from J, with 9 bases between. The CDR3 runs 14 residues. Germline V lookup: CDR1 LGHNA, CDR2 YNFKEQ.